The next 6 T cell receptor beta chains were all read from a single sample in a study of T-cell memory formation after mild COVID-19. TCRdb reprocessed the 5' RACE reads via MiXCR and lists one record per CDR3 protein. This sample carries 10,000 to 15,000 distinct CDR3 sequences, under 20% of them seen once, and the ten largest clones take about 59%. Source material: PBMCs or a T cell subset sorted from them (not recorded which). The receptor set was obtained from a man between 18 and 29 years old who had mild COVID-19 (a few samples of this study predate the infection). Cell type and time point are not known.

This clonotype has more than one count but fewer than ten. CDR3 loop: CATSRDLWRRITDTQYF. The CDR3 DNA sequence: TGTGCCACCAGCAGAGATCTCTGGAGGAGAATCACAGATACGCAGTATTTT. This chain connects TRBV15 to TRBJ2-3; D possibly corresponds to TRBD2 (5 bases). The V end lost 0 bases, the J end lost 2 bases, and 15 bases lay between the germline ends. The CDR3 extends over 17 amino acids. The germline V gene has CDR1 LNHNV and CDR2 YYDKDF (reference sequence).

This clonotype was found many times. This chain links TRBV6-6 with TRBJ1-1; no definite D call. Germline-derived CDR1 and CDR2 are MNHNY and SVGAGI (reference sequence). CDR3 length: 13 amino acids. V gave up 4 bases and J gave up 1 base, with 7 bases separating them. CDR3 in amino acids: CASSLGSNTEAFF. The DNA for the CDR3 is TGTGCCAGCAGTTTGGGCTCGAACACTGAAGCTTTCTTT.

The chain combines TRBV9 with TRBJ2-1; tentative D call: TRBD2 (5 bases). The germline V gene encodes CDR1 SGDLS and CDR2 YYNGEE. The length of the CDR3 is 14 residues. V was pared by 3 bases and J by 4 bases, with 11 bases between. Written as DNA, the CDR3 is TGTGCCAGCAGCGGATCGGGCGGGTACAATGAGCAGTTCTTC. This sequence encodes CASSGSGGYNEQFF.

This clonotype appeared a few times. DNA of the CDR3: TGTGCCAGCAGACCGGACGGCTATAGCAATCAGCCCCAGCATTTT. Residues: CASRPDGYSNQPQHF. This rearrangement joins TRBV6-5 to TRBJ1-5; D remains ambiguous. The CDR3 contains 15 residues. V was pared by 6 bases and J by 0 bases, with 12 bases between. In germline, CDR1 is MNHEY, CDR2 SVGAGI.

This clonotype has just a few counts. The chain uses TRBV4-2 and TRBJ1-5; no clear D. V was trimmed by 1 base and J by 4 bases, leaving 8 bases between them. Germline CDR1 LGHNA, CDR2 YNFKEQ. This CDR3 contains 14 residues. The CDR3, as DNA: TGTGCCAGCAGCCAAGTTGGCCAGAATCAGCCCCAGCATTTT. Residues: CASSQVGQNQPQHF.

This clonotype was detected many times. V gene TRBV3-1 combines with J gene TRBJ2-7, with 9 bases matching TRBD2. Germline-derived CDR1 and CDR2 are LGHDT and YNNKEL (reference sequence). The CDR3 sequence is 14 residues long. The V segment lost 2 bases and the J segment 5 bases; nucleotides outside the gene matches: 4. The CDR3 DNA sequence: TGTGCCAGCAGCCAAATTCTAGCGGGGAACGAGCAGTACTTC. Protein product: CASSQILAGNEQYF.